This record covers a single T cell receptor (beta chain). Its cognate antigen is unknown. This entry belongs to a study of shared clonotypes between healthy human individuals. Study information: Donors had three CD4 naive, three CD4 memory, two CD8 naive and one CD8 memory plate apiece.

Libraries were prepared by immunoSEQ multiplex PCR; TCRdb keeps only in-frame clonotypes and omits some of them. The sample has about 2 million clones; over 85% are singletons. Regarding the study as a whole: The study sampled only blood, and tissue repertoires likely differ. The study found roughly 5% of naive CD4 clonotypes shared across a handful of donors. In having few donors, the study represented limited genetic and exposure-history diversity.

The V and J ends lost 2 bases and 2 bases respectively, with 10 bases between them. Germline lookup yields CDR1 SGHRS and CDR2 YFSETQ. This CDR3 is built from 15 residues. This chain connects TRBV5-1 to TRBJ2-2; D is unresolved. Material: naive CD4+ T cells sorted from blood. Subset defined: CD45RA+ positively selected. The sequence was obtained from a man between 18 and 29 years old in good health. CDR3 loop: CASSFPAGNTGELFF. CDR3 bases: TGCGCCAGCAGCTTCCCGGCAGGCAACACCGGGGAGCTGTTTTTT. The variable domain in full, completed from reference TRBV5-1 and TRBJ2-2, reads KAGVTQTPRYLIKTRGQQVTLSCSPISGHRSVSWYQQTPGQGLQFLFEYFSETQRNKGNFPGRFSGRQFSNSRSEMNVSTLELGDSALYLCASSFPAGNTGELFFGEGSRLTVL.